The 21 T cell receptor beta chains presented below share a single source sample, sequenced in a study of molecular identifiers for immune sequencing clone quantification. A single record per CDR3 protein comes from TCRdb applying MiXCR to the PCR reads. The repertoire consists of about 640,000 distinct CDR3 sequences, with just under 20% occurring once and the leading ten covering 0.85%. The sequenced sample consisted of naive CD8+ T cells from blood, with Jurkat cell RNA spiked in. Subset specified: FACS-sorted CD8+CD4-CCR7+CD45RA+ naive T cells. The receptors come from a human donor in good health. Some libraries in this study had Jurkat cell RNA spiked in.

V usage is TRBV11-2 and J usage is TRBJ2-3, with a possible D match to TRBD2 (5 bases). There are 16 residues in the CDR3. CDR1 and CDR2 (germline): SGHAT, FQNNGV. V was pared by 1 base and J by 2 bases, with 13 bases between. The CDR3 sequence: CASSLVGRGTTDTQYF. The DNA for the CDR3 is TGTGCCAGCAGCTTAGTCGGTCGGGGAACCACAGATACGCAGTATTTT.

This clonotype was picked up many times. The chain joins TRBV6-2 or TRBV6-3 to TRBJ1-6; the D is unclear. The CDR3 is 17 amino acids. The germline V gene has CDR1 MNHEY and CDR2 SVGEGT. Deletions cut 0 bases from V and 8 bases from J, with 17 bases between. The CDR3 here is CASSYSAILGKDSPLHF. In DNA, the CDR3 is TGTGCCAGCAGTTACTCGGCGATATTGGGAAAGGATTCACCCCTCCACTTT.

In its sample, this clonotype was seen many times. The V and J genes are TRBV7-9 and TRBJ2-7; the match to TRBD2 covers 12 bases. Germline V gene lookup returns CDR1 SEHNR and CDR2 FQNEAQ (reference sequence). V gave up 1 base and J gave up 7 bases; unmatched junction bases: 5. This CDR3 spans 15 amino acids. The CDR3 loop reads CASSLVTSGGNEQYF. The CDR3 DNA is TGTGCCAGCAGCTTAGTAACTAGCGGGGGGAATGAGCAGTACTTC.

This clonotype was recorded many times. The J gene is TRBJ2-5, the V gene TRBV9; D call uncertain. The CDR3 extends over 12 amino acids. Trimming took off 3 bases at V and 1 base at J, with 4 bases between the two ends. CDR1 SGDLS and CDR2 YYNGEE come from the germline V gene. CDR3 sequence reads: CASSASQETQYF. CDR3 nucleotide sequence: TGTGCCAGCAGCGCCAGCCAAGAGACCCAGTACTTC. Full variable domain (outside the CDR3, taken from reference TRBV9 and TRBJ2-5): DSGVTQTPKHLITATGQRVTLRCSPRSGDLSVYWYQQSLDQGLQFLIQYYNGEERAKGNILERFSAQQFPDLHSELNLSSLELGDSALYFCASSASQETQYFGPGTRLLVL.

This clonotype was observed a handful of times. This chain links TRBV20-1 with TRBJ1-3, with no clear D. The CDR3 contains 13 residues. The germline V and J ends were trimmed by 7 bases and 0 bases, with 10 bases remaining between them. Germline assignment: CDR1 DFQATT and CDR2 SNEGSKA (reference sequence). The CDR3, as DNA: TGCAGTGTGAGAGGAGACTCTGGAAACACCATATATTTT. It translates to CSVRGDSGNTIYF.

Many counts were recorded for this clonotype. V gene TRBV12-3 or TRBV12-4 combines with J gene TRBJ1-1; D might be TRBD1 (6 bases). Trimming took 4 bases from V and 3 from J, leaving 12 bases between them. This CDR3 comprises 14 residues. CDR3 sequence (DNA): TGTGCCAGCAGTTCTTGGACAGCTTACACTGAAGCTTTCTTT. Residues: CASSSWTAYTEAFF.

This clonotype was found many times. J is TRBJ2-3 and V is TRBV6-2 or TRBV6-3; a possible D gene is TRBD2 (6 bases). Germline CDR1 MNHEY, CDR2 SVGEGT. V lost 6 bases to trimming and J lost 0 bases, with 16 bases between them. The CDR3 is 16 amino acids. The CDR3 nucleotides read TGTGCCAGCAGACACCCTCGTGGGACTAGCACAGATACGCAGTATTTT. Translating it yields CASRHPRGTSTDTQYF.

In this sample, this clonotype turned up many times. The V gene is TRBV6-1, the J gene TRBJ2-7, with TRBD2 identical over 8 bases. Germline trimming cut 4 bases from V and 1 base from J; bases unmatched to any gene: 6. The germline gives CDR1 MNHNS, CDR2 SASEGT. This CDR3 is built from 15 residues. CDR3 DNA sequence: TGTGCCAGCAGTGTTACTAGCGGAATTTCCTACGAGCAGTACTTC. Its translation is CASSVTSGISYEQYF.

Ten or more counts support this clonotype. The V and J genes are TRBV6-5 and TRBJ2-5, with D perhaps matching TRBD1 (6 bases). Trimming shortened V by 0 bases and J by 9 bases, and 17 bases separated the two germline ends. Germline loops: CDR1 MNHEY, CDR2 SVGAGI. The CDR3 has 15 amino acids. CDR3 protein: CASSYSGHEISAQYF. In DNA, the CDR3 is TGTGCCAGCAGTTACTCGGGACACGAAATATCGGCCCAGTACTTC.

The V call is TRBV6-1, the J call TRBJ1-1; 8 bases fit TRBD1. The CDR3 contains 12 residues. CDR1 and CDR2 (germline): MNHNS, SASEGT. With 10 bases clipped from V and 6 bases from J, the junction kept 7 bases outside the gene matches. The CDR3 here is CATRTRGPEAFF. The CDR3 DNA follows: TGTGCCACGCGTACCAGGGGGCCTGAAGCTTTCTTT.

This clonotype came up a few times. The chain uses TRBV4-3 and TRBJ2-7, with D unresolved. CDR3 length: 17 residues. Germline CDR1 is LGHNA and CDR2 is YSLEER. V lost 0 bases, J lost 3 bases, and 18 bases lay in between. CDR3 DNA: TGCGCCAGCAGCCAAGATCGTGGGCCGACTTTGCGCTACGAGCAGTACTTC. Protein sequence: CASSQDRGPTLRYEQYF.

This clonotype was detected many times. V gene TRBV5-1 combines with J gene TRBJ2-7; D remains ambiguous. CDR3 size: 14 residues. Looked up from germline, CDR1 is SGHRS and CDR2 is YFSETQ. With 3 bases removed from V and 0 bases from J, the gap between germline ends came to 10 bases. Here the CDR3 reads CASSSPLLSYEQYF. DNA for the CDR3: TGCGCCAGCAGCTCGCCTCTCCTCTCCTACGAGCAGTACTTC.

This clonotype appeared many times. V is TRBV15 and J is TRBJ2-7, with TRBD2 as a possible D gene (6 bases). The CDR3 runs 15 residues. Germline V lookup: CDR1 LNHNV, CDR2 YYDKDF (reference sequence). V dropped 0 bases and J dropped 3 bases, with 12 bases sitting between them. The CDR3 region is CATSRDFGGIYEQYF. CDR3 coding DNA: TGTGCCACCAGCAGAGATTTCGGCGGGATCTACGAGCAGTACTTC.

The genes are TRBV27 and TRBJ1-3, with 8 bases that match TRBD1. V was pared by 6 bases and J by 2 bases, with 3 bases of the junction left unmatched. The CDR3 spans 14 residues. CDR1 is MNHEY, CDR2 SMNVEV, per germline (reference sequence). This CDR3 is CASSTTGAGNTIYF. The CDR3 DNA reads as TGTGCCAGCAGCACGACAGGGGCTGGAAACACCATATATTTT.

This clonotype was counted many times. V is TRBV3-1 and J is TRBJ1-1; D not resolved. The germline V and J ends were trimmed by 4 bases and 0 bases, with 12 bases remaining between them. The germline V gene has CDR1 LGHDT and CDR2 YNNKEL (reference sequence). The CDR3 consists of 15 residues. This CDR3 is CASSPGEALNTEAFF. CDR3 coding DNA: TGTGCCAGCAGCCCAGGCGAGGCCCTGAACACTGAAGCTTTCTTT. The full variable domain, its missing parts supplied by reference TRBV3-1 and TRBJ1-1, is DTAVSQTPKYLVTQMGNDKSIKCEQNLGHDTMYWYKQDSKKFLKIMFSYNNKELIINETVPNRFSPKSPDKAHLNLHINSLELGDSAVYFCASSPGEALNTEAFFGQGTRLTVV.

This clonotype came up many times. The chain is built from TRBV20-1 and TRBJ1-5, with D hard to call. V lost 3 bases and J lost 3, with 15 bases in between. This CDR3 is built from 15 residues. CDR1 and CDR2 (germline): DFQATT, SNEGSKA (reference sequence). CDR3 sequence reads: CSARSLERINQPQHF. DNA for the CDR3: TGCAGTGCTAGGTCCCTCGAGAGGATCAATCAGCCCCAGCATTTT.

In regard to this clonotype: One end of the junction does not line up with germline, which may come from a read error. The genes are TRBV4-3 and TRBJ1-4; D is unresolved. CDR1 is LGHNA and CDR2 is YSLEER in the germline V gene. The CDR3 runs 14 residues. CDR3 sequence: CASGQSGVDEKLFF. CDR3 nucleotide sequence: TGCGCCAGCGGCCAATCCGGGGTGGATGAAAAACTGTTTTTT.

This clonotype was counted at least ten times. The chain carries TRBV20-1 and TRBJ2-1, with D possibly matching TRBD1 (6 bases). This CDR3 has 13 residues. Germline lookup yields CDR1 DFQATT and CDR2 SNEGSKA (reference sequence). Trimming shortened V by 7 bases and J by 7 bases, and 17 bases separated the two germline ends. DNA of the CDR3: TGCAGTGGGGGGCACGGACATGAGAATGAGCAGTTCTTC. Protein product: CSGGHGHENEQFF.

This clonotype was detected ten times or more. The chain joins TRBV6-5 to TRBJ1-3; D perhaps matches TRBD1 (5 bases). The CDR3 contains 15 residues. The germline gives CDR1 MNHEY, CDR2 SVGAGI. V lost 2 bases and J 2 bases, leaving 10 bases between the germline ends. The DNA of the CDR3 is TGTGCCAGCAGTTACCTCGGGGCTGCTGGAAACACCATATATTTT. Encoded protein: CASSYLGAAGNTIYF.

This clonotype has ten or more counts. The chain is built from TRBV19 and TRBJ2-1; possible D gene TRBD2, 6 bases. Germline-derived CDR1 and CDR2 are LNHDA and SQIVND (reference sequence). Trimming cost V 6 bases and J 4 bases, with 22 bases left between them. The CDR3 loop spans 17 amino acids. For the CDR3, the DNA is TGTGCCAGTAGCCCCTCCGGTCCACTAGCTGGTTACAATGAGCAGTTCTTC. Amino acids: CASSPSGPLAGYNEQFF.

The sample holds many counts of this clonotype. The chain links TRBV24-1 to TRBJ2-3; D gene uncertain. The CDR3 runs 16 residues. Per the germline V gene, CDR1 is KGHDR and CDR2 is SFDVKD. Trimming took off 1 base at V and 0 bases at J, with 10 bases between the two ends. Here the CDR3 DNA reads TGTGCCACCAGTGATTTCCCGATGGGGAGCACAGATACGCAGTATTTT. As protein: CATSDFPMGSTDTQYF.